The T cell receptor beta chain under discussion was sequenced for a study of T cell repertoires in cytomegalovirus infection. CDR3 length: 14 residues. V dropped 3 bases and J dropped 4 bases, with 10 bases sitting between them. CDR1 LNHNV and CDR2 YYDKDF come from the germline V gene (reference sequence). Via MiXCR, TCRdb re-called the reads, giving one row per CDR3 protein. The table records roughly 570,000 distinct CDR3 sequences, roughly 42% of them present only once. As concerns this clonotype: Its antigen is still unknown.

Sequenced material: cultured PBMCs, taken from culture after CMV antigen stimulation. This sequence originates from a human donor in good health (CMV status not recorded). Some clones in this sample may be carry-over from other donors' samples. The chain carries TRBV15 and TRBJ1-3; D not resolved. The CDR3 spells CATSSTHGGNTIYF. Written as DNA, the CDR3 is TGTGCCACCAGCAGCACACATGGGGGAAACACCATATATTTT. Full variable domain (rest looked up from reference TRBV15 and TRBJ1-3): DAMVIQNPRYQVTQFGKPVTLSCSQTLNHNVMYWYQQKSSQAPKLLFHYYDKDFNNEADTPDNFQSRRPNTSFCFLDIRSPGLGDTAMYLCATSSTHGGNTIYFGEGSWLTVV.